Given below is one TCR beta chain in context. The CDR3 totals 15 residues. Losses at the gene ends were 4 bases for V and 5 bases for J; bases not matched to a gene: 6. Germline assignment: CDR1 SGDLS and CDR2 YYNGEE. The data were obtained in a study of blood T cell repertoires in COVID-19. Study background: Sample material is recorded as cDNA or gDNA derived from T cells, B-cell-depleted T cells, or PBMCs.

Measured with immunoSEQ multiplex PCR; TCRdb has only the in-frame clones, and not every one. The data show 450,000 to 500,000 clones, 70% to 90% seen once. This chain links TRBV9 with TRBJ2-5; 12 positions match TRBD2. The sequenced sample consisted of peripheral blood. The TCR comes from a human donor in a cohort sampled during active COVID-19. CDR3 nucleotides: TGTGCCAGCAGCATCCTAGCGGGGGGGTACGAGACCCAGTACTTC. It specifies CASSILAGGYETQYF.